A single sample gave rise to the 17 T cell receptor beta chains below, sequenced in a study of blood T cell repertoires in COVID-19. Sequencing was performed with immunoSEQ multiplex PCR; in TCRdb, only in-frame clones are kept and a portion is missing. The sample holds 200,000 or so clones, 60% to 80% seen once. Sequencing was performed on peripheral blood. These receptors came from a man aged 55 to 69 with active or convalescent COVID-19.

This clone was seen more than once but under ten times. The V and J genes are TRBV19 and TRBJ2-5; 12 nucleotides align to TRBD2. CDR3 length: 15 residues. Trimming cost V 3 bases and J 4 bases; bases outside gene matches: 3. Germline V CDR1 and CDR2: LNHDA, SQIVND (reference sequence). CDR3 nucleotides: TGTGCCAGTAGTATCGGGGGACTAGCGGGAGAGACCCAGTACTTC. This encodes CASSIGGLAGETQYF.

The chain joins TRBV10-2 to TRBJ2-7, with 8 bases aligning to TRBD2. Germline lookup yields CDR1 WSHSY and CDR2 SAAADI. Trimming cost V 4 bases and J 4 bases; bases outside gene matches: 6. This CDR3 spans 14 amino acids. In nucleotides, the CDR3 is TGCGCCAGCAGTGCCGGGACTAGGGGGTACGAGCAGTACTTC. Translation: CASSAGTRGYEQYF.

The V and J genes are TRBV29-1 and TRBJ2-7; possibly TRBD1 for D (6 bases). The V end lost 5 bases, the J end lost 5 bases, and 19 bases lay between the germline ends. The germline CDR1 and CDR2 sequences are SQVTM and ANQGSEA. The CDR3 totals 14 residues. CDR3 protein: CSVLNSQGLDEQYF. In DNA form, the CDR3 reads TGCAGCGTTCTAAACTCACAGGGCCTCGACGAGCAGTACTTC.

The rearrangement uses TRBV27 and TRBJ2-2; 7 bases map to TRBD1. The junction had 16 bases not matched to a gene; V was cut back by 5 bases and J by 13 bases. The CDR3 extends over 15 amino acids. Germline V gives CDR1 MNHEY, CDR2 SMNVEV (reference sequence). CDR3 bases: TGTGCCAGCAGTCTCACAGGGGAAGGGGTTTGGCGGCTGTTTTTT. It encodes CASSLTGEGVWRLFF.

The chain recombines TRBV24-1 with TRBJ2-1, with TRBD1 matching over 7 bases. V was pared by 3 bases and J by 6 bases, with 4 bases of the junction left unmatched. The CDR3 has 14 residues. CDR1 and CDR2 (germline): KGHDR, SFDVKD. As DNA, the CDR3 is TGTGCCACCAGTGATACCTCAGGGGGCAATGAGCAGTTCTTC. Amino acid sequence: CATSDTSGGNEQFF.

The CDR3 DNA sequence: TGTGCCAGTAGTATAGACGCCGGTTGGCAGCCCCAGCATTTT. It is translated as CASSIDAGWQPQHF. The rearrangement joins TRBV19 to TRBJ1-5; D remains unclear. CDR1 and CDR2 from the germline V gene are LNHDA and SQIVND (reference sequence). This CDR3 is 14 amino acids long. The ends were cut back, 0 bases at V and 7 bases at J, with 10 bases in the middle.

The chain combines TRBV9 with TRBJ2-2, with D tentatively TRBD1 (6 bases). The CDR3 has 15 residues. Trimming removed 0 bases at V and 4 bases at J, with 10 bases between. Germline lookup yields CDR1 SGDLS and CDR2 YYNGEE. In nucleotides, the CDR3 is TGTGCCAGCAGCGTAGGAGGGGGTGCCACCGGGGAGCTGTTTTTT. Its translation is CASSVGGGATGELFF.

The chain couples TRBV28 to TRBJ2-1, with TRBD2 matching 13 bases. Germline values: CDR1 MDHEN, CDR2 SYDVKM. This CDR3 has 16 residues. After removal of 6 bases from V and 9 bases from J, the junction contained 11 bases not matched to a gene. CDR3 in DNA: TGTGCCAGCAGCACCCAGGCGACTAGCGGGAGGTTTGAGCAGTTCTTC. Its protein product is CASSTQATSGRFEQFF.

The gene calls are TRBV11-2 and TRBJ1-2, with D possibly being TRBD1 (5 bases). Germline CDR1 is SGHAT and CDR2 is FQNNGV. The CDR3 contains 16 residues. V was clipped by 5 bases and J by 8 bases, with 24 bases between them. CDR3 sequence: CASSVSDSDGGSGYTF. The CDR3 DNA sequence: TGTGCCAGCAGCGTCAGTGACAGTGACGGTGGTTCCGGCTACACCTTC.

The rearrangement links TRBV4-2 to TRBJ2-1; D is ambiguous. Between the trimmed V and J ends, which lost 0 bases and 3 bases, there was a span of 6 bases. The CDR3 is made up of 14 amino acids. Germline V gene lookup returns CDR1 LGHNA and CDR2 YNFKEQ. CDR3 DNA: TGTGCCAGCAGCCAAGATAGTAGCTACAATGAGCAGTTCTTC. Translation: CASSQDSSYNEQFF.

V gene TRBV5-4 combines with J gene TRBJ1-2, with TRBD1 matching 7 bases. This CDR3 region has 15 residues. V shed 4 bases and J 2 bases; nucleotides not matched to a gene: 8. Germline V gene sequence: CDR1 SGHNT, CDR2 YYREEE (reference sequence). CDR3 in amino acids: CASSTRTGGNYGYTF. DNA of the CDR3: TGTGCCAGCAGCACCAGGACAGGCGGAAACTATGGCTACACCTTC.

This clone showed up just a few times. This sequence joins TRBV5-6 and TRBJ1-2; D is unresolved. With 4 bases removed from V and 2 bases from J, the gap between germline ends came to 21 bases. Looked up from germline, CDR1 is SGHDT and CDR2 is YYEEEE. The length of the CDR3 is 17 residues. CDR3 region: CASSPLSGQVINYGYTF. The CDR3 DNA reads as TGTGCCAGCAGCCCCCTCAGTGGGCAGGTAATAAACTATGGCTACACCTTC.

This chain connects TRBV2 to TRBJ2-6; 7 positions match TRBD2. With 4 bases clipped from V and 0 bases from J, the junction kept 9 bases outside the gene matches. This CDR3 comprises 18 residues. In germline, CDR1 is SNHLY, CDR2 FYNNEI. This chain's CDR3 is CASSGRGLADSGANVLTF. CDR3 nucleotide sequence: TGTGCCAGCAGTGGACGTGGGCTAGCGGACTCTGGGGCCAACGTCCTGACTTTC.

The chain links TRBV10-3 to TRBJ1-2; 8 positions agree with TRBD1. From germline, CDR1 is ENHRY and CDR2 SYGVKD. J was trimmed by 3 bases and V by 3 bases; bases with no gene match: 6. This CDR3 region has 15 residues. CDR3 in amino acids: CAISEPGQGYYGYTF. The DNA for the CDR3 is TGTGCCATCAGTGAACCCGGACAGGGATACTATGGCTACACCTTC.

This clone occurred a few times. The rearrangement joins TRBV5-1 to TRBJ1-5; 9 bases match TRBD1. Germline loops: CDR1 SGHRS, CDR2 YFSETQ. J lost 6 bases, V lost 1 base, and 5 bases had no gene match. The CDR3 spans 15 residues. CDR3 region: CASSLNRGPGQPQHF. The CDR3 DNA follows: TGCGCCAGCAGCTTGAACAGGGGGCCGGGTCAGCCCCAGCATTTT.

V and J are TRBV7-3 and TRBJ2-7, with 7 bases lining up with TRBD1. CDR3 length: 15 amino acids. The germline V gene encodes CDR1 SGHTA and CDR2 FQGTGA. Trimming at V came to 5 bases and at J to 0 bases, leaving 7 bases not matched to a gene. DNA of the CDR3: TGTGCCAGCAGCCCCGGGACAGCAGACTCCTACGAGCAGTACTTC. Residues: CASSPGTADSYEQYF.

The gene calls are TRBV6-5 and TRBJ2-7; 7 bases are a match to TRBD1. V lost 6 bases and J lost 0; bases outside the gene matches: 8. Per the germline V gene, CDR1 is MNHEY and CDR2 is SVGAGI. CDR3 length equals 15 residues. The CDR3 DNA follows: TGTGCCAGCAGCATACCGGGACAGACCTCCTACGAGCAGTACTTC. Translating gives CASSIPGQTSYEQYF.